This paragraph covers one TCR beta chain sequence. The antigen it recognizes is unknown. Base qualities are not provided; no much larger clone lies one nucleotide away. The donors were healthy, HIV-negative adults with no recently reported acute infections or vaccinations. All donors were Caucasian adults living in Nashville, Tennessee, USA. CD4+ T cells were enriched by magnetic negative selection, after which naive cells were positively selected on CD45RA and the negative fraction was taken as the memory subset. Blood was collected by leukapheresis, and PBMCs were isolated by Ficoll-Histopaque density gradient centrifugation and then cryopreserved in liquid nitrogen vapor phase. Analytical flow cytometry was used to check the purity and quantity of every magnetically sorted T cell population. Genomic DNA was isolated from every sorted fraction and measured by UV absorbance on a Nanodrop 2000c. Using the deep immunoSEQ assay, multiplex PCR amplified TCR CDR3 regions from genomic DNA. For each cell subset, the extracted genomic DNA was distributed evenly across all wells of several immunoSEQ 96-well plates, and each plate served as one replicate. Each replicate PCR for sorted subsets received about 200 ng genomic DNA, equal to 28,000 or so T cell genomes. Purified libraries were quantified with a Qubit 3.0 fluorometer, sized on a Bioanalyzer 2100, and re-quantified with the KAPA Library Quantification kit. Every immunoSEQ 96-well plate was sequenced on a dedicated single-read 150-cycle Illumina NextSeq 550 flow cell. The paper's data handling went like this. Because only junctional sequences without quality scores were contained in the immunoSEQ output, filtering matching that applied to full-length reads could not be performed. To assign V/J genes and CDR3, sequences were annotated using PyIR, a Python wrapper for IgBLAST v1.9, with IMGT germline references. Reads with weak V/J assignments (E-value above 1e-6), missing CDR3, stop codons, out-of-frame junctions, or ambiguous translated residues were removed. V3J clonotypes were defined as sequences sharing an identical inferred V gene, J gene, and CDR3 amino acid sequence. Percentage overlap between repertoires was calculated by dividing the number of shared unique clonotypes by the size of the smaller repertoire. Repertoire richness was assessed with RTK rarefaction, the Chao1 estimator, and Recon v2.1 estimates of unobserved clonotypes. Generation probabilities for all TCRbeta clonotypes obtained by the gDNA method from a handful of donors were computed using OLGA. TCRdb took over this immuneACCESS table, retaining in-frame rearrangements with V and J assigned. Such tables are incomplete; in checked studies, under half of the missing clones stem from an unresolved V gene, and the remainder is unexplained. The D gene and trimming were derived from the DNA, and the V and J assignments and clone size from that table. This sample comprises around 600,000 clones, roughly 97% of them detected only once. The biggest ten clones account for 0.045% to 0.07% of the sample.

This sample is part of a study of shared clonotypes between healthy human individuals (dated by TCRdb to the early 2020s). About the full investigation: A few men and a couple of women, aged 18 to 49 years, made up the cohort. Libraries were prepared and TCR repertoires were sequenced by different laboratories using diverse techniques, in order to increase sequencing depth and limit assay-specific biases. Leukapheresis yielded between about 0.94 and 10 billion PBMCs per donor. For each donor, CD4 naive and CD4 memory were each run on three plates, CD8 naive on two plates, and CD8 memory on one plate. To estimate repertoire size and how much clonotypes are shared between individuals, the study performed deep sequencing of blood TCR repertoires from about 5 healthy adults. Broader findings and caveats from the paper: Pairwise subsampling indicated that sequencing depth was expected to affect the degree of clonotype sharing among donors. Higher generation probabilities were observed for clonotypes shared by all four sorted-subset donors than for non-shared clonotypes. Across a few donors, roughly 5.1% of naive CD4, roughly 3.5% of naive CD8, 2.3% of memory CD4, and under 0.45% of memory CD8 clonotypes were shared. Naive subsets generally had larger estimated clonotype richness than memory subsets. Rarefaction of sorted-subset datasets indicated incomplete sequencing despite the large sequencing depth. The genetic and exposure-history diversity represented was limited by the small number of donors. Only blood was sampled, and tissue TCR repertoires likely differ from those in blood.

V is cut by 4 bases and J by 6 bases, and the space between the germline ends is 13 bases. The CDR3 measures 13 amino acids from cysteine to phenylalanine. The DNA shown is the 39-base CDR3, in frame from base 1. Per the germline V gene, SGDLS is the CDR1 and YYNGEE is the CDR2. This clonotype was obtained from a woman younger than 45 in good health. Specimen: naive CD4+ T cells sorted from blood. Explained via the paper, the cell subset or site label denotes: CD45RA+ positively selected. The sequence joins TRBV9 to TRBJ1-1, with the D gene uncertain. The bases read TGTGCCAGCAGCCCCGGTAGTAGGGCTGAAGCTTTCTTT. This translates into CASSPGSRAEAFF.